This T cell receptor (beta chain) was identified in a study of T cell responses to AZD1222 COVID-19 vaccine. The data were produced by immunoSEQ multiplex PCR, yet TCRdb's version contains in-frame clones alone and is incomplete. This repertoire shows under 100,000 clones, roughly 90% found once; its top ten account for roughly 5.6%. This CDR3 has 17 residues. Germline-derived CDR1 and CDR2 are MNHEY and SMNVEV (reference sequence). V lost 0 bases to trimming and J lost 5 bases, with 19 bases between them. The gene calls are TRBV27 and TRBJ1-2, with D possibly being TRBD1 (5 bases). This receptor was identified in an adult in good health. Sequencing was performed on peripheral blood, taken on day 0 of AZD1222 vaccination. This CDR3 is CASSLSAQGTHGYGYTF. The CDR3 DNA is TGTGCCAGCAGTTTATCGGCGCAGGGCACCCATGGGTATGGCTACACCTTC.